This T cell receptor beta chain was sequenced for a study of immune evolution from preneoplasia to lung adenocarcinoma. This CDR3 region has 14 residues. The V gene's germline CDR1 is SEHNR and CDR2 FQNEAQ (reference sequence). Trimming removed 6 bases at V and 1 base at J, with 12 bases between. Using immunoSEQ multiplex PCR, the repertoire was profiled, and TCRdb retains in-frame clones only, with some absent. This table holds over 3,500 clones, roughly 89% found once. The sequencing sample was made of FFPE minimally invasive lung adenocarcinoma tissue. This sequence was found in a donor at least 70 years old with lung adenocarcinoma. The chain links TRBV7-9 to TRBJ1-1; no clear D. CDR3 sequence: CASRGEGQNTEAFF. CDR3 bases: TGTGCCAGCAGGGGTGAGGGTCAGAACACTGAAGCTTTCTTT.